The T cell receptor (beta chain) described here comes from a study of T cells after yellow fever vaccination. This clonotype was seen repeatedly, ten times or more. The CDR3 length is 15 residues. Germline V gives CDR1 MNHEY, CDR2 SMNVEV (reference sequence). Trimming removed 0 bases at V and 4 bases at J, with 9 bases between. TCRdb used MiXCR to reprocess the 5' RACE reads, holding one entry per CDR3 protein. Of about 340,000 distinct CDR3 sequences in the sample, roughly 9.4% are singletons; the top ten hold about a sixth. The input for sequencing was PBMCs, taken on the day of the first yellow fever vaccination. The chain uses TRBV27 and TRBJ2-2; tentative D call: TRBD2 (5 bases). The source of this sequence is a man aged 18 to 29 who received the YFV17D yellow fever vaccine. The CDR3 loop reads CASSLSRAGTGELFF. The CDR3 nucleotides are TGTGCCAGCAGTTTATCCCGGGCGGGCACCGGGGAGCTGTTTTTT.